This T cell receptor (beta chain) originates from a study of human T cells and chemical hapten exposure. This clonotype was recorded many times. V gave up 8 bases and J gave up 4 bases, with 12 bases separating them. Looked up from germline, CDR1 is MNHEY and CDR2 is SMNVEV (reference sequence). CDR3 size: 13 residues. A single record per CDR3 protein comes from TCRdb applying MiXCR to the RACE reads. The repertoire holds about 82,000 distinct CDR3 sequences, with under 15% as singletons. Time point meaning: patch test 3, about 24 weeks after DPC sensitization. Treatment indicated: therapeutic diphenylcyclopropenone sensitization with weekly scalp DPC.

The clonotype originates from a woman aged 45-65 years with alopecia areata. Some clones in this sample may be carry-over from other donors' samples. The sample consisted of whole blood, taken in connection with sensitization to the hapten diphenylcyclopropenone (DPC). V and J are TRBV27 and TRBJ2-1, with TRBD1 as a possible D gene (6 bases). The CDR3 nucleotides read TGTGCCAGCGGGGGCAGGGTATACAATGAGCAGTTCTTC. Translating gives CASGGRVYNEQFF.